This T cell receptor beta chain emerged from a study of T cells after posttransplantation cyclophosphamide. Findings of the study overall: Donor-recipient repertoire similarity was low at 1-2 months, rising over year one. TRB clonality was highly associated with recipient CMV seropositivity and reactivation.

CDR3 size: 15 residues. Germline V gene sequence: CDR1 SQVTM, CDR2 ANQGSEA. Trimming took 0 bases from V and 5 from J, leaving 17 bases between them. TCRdb keeps only in-frame clones here, not all; method: immunoSEQ multiplex PCR. Among 66,000 or so clones, 90% to 95% were seen once, and the ten largest hold about 3.2%. Worth noting for this clone: Its target is unknown.

The chain couples TRBV29-1 to TRBJ2-7; perhaps TRBD2 as D (6 bases). This sequence was found in a woman under 40 in good health and a related stem cell transplant donor. The specimen sequenced was PBMCs. CDR3 residues: CSVEDPKGGGDEQYF. The CDR3 DNA follows: TGCAGCGTTGAAGACCCCAAGGGCGGAGGGGACGAGCAGTACTTC.